The clone carrying this TCR beta chain was observed many times. The CDR3 is cut off 3 residues early in the read; its end comes from the germline J gene. This specimen comes from a study of T cell clonality in common variable immunodeficiency. The protocol was immunoSEQ multiplex PCR, while the TCRdb copy is restricted to in-frame clones and leaves out a portion. The repertoire consists of roughly 57,000 clones, none detected only once. Trimming removed 4 bases from V and 2 bases from J; junction bases left unmatched: 6. The CDR3 loop spans 17 amino acids. In germline, CDR1 is LGHNA, CDR2 YNFKEQ. The rearrangement uses TRBV4-2 and TRBJ2-5, with 14 bases that match TRBD2. The clonotype originates from a person aged 18-69 years in good health. Specimen: peripheral blood mononuclear cells. CDR3 protein: CASSRLAGGPYQETQYF. Incomplete CDR3 DNA: TGTGCCAGCAGCCGACTAGCGGGAGGGCCATATCAAGAGACC.